A single sample is the source of the 3 T cell receptor beta chains below, sequenced in a study of cytomegalovirus exposure and HLA in healthy donors. PCR was performed using 60 Vbeta and 13 Jbeta primers. The protocol was immunoSEQ multiplex PCR, while the TCRdb copy is restricted to in-frame clones and leaves out a portion. The table shows about 110,000 clones, with approximately 80% occurring only once. The sample was PBMCs. The source of these receptors is a male donor in good health and CMV-seronegative.

The chain uses TRBV2 and TRBJ1-1, with a weak D call TRBD1 (5 bases). This CDR3 region has 14 residues. V was shortened by 7 bases and J by 5 bases, with 17 bases between the two germline ends. Germline values: CDR1 SNHLY, CDR2 FYNNEI. CDR3 loop: CASTSPAGTTEAFF. The CDR3 DNA follows: TGTGCCAGCACCTCCCCTGCGGGGACGACTGAAGCTTTCTTT. Complete variable domain (other parts from reference TRBV2 and TRBJ1-1): EPEVTQTPSHQVTQMGQEVILRCVPISNHLYFYWYRQILGQKVEFLVSFYNNEISEKSEIFDDQFSVERPDGSNFTLKIRSTKLEDSAMYFCASTSPAGTTEAFFGQGTRLTVV.

The rearrangement links TRBV6-5 to TRBJ2-5; TRBD2 agrees at 9 bases. The J call may be wrong; the DNA end is better matched by TRBJ2-7. The CDR3 is 15 residues long. Germline V gene sequence: CDR1 MNHEY, CDR2 SVGAGI. This CDR3 reads CASSYSPSGTYEQYF. The CDR3 DNA reads as TGTGCCAGCAGTTACTCTCCTAGCGGGACCTACGAGCAGTACTTC.

This chain uses TRBV5-1 with TRBJ2-1; D unclear. V was cut by 3 bases and J by 7 bases, with 5 bases left in between. The CDR3 consists of 11 residues. From germline, CDR1 is SGHRS and CDR2 YFSETQ. CDR3 bases: TGCGCCAGCAGCTCTTTAAATGAGCAGTTCTTC. Residues: CASSSLNEQFF.